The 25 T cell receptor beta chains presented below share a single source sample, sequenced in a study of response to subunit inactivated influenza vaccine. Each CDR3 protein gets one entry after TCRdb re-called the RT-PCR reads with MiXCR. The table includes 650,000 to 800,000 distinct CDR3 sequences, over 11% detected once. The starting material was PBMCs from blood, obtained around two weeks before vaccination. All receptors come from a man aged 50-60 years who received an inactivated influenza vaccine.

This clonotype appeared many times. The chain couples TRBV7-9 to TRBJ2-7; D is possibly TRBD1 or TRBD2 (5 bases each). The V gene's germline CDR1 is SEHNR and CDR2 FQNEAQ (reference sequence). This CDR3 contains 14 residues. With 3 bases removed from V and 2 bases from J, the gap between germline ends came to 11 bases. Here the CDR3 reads CASSFGGLAYEQYF. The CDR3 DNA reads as TGTGCCAGCAGCTTTGGGGGTTTGGCCTACGAGCAGTACTTC.

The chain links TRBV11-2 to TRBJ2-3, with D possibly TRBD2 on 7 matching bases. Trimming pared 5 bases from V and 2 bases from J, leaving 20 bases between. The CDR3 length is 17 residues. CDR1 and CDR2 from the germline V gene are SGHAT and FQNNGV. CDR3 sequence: CASSNGRRGGLTDTQYF. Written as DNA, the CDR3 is TGTGCCAGCAGCAATGGCCGGAGGGGGGGTCTCACAGATACGCAGTATTTT.

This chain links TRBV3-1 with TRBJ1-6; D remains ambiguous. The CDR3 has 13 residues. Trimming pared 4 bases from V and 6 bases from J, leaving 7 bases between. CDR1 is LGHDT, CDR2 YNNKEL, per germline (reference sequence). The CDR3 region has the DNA TGTGCCAGCAGCCCCGGACCTAATTCACCCCTCCACTTT. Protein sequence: CASSPGPNSPLHF. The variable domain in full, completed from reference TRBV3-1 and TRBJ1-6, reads DTAVSQTPKYLVTQMGNDKSIKCEQNLGHDTMYWYKQDSKKFLKIMFSYNNKELIINETVPNRFSPKSPDKAHLNLHINSLELGDSAVYFCASSPGPNSPLHFGNGTRLTVT.

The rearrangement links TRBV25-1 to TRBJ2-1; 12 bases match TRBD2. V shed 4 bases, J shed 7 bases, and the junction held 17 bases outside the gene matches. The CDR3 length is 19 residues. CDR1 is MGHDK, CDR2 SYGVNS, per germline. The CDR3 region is CASSVGPSSGRALGNEQFF. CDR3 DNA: TGTGCCAGCAGTGTTGGCCCGTCTAGCGGGAGGGCCTTGGGGAATGAGCAGTTCTTC.

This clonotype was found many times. Here the CDR3 DNA reads TGCGCCAGCAGCTCCCACAGGGTCGGCACTGAAGCTTTCTTT. Its translation: CASSSHRVGTEAFF. V gene TRBV5-1 combines with J gene TRBJ1-1, with a weak D call TRBD1 (6 bases). CDR1 is SGHRS and CDR2 is YFSETQ in the germline V gene. V was cut by 3 bases and J by 4 bases, with 13 bases left in between. The CDR3 loop spans 14 amino acids.

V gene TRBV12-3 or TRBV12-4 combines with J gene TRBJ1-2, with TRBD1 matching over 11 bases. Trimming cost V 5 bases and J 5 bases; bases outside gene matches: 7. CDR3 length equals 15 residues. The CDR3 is CASSGDRGARYGYTF. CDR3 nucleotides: TGTGCCAGCAGTGGGGACAGGGGGGCTCGGTATGGCTACACCTTC.

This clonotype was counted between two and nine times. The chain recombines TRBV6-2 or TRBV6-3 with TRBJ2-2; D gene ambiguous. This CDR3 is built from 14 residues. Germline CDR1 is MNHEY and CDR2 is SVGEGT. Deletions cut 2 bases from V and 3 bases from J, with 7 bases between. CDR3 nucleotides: TGTGCCAGCAGTTACAGGAGCGACACCGGGGAGCTGTTTTTT. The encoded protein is CASSYRSDTGELFF.

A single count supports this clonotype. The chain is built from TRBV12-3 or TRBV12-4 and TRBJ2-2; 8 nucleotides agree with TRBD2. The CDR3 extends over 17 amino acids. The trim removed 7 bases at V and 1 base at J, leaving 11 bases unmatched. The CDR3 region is CASTTRRAGGNTGELFF. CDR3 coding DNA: TGTGCCAGCACCACCCGGCGGGCGGGGGGGAACACCGGGGAGCTGTTTTTT.

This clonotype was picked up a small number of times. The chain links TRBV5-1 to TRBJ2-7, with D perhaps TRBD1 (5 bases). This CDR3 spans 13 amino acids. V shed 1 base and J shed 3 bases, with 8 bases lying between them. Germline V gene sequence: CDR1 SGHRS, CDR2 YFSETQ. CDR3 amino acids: CASSLIRGYEQYF. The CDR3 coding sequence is TGCGCCAGCAGCTTGATTAGGGGCTACGAGCAGTACTTC.

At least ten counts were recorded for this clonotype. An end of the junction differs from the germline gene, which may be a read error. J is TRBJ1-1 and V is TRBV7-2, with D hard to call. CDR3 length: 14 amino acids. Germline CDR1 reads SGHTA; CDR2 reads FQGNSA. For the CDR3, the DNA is TGTGCCAGCAGTTTAGGCGGGCGGAACACTGAAGCTTTCTTT. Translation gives CASSLGGRNTEAFF. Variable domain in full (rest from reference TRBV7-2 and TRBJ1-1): GAGVSQSPSNKVTEKGKDVELRCDPISGHTALYWYRQSLGQGLEFLIYFQGNSAPDKSGLPSDRFSAERTGGSVSTLTIQRTQQEDSAVYLCASSLGGRNTEAFFGQGTRLTVV.

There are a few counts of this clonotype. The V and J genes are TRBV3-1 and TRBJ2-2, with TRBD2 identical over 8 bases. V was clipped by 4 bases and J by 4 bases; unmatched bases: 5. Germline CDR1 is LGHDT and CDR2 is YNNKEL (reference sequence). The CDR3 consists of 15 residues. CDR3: CASSLLGTSTGELFF. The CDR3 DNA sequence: TGTGCCAGCAGCCTACTCGGGACTAGCACCGGGGAGCTGTTTTTT.

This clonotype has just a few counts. CDR3 nucleotide sequence: TGTGCCAGCAGCCAATGGGACAGCATTACCTACGAGCAGTACTTC. Residues: CASSQWDSITYEQYF. This chain links TRBV3-1 with TRBJ2-7, with 7 bases identical to TRBD1. The CDR3 consists of 15 residues. From germline, CDR1 is LGHDT and CDR2 YNNKEL (reference sequence). V gave up 2 bases and J gave up 2 bases; unmatched junction bases: 6.

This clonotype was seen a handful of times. CDR3 in DNA: TGTGCCAGCCGAACCGGGACAGGGGATTTCTACGAGCAGTACTTC. Translation gives CASRTGTGDFYEQYF. The V call is TRBV12-3 or TRBV12-4, the J call TRBJ2-7; 10 bases fit TRBD1. This CDR3 is 15 amino acids long. Trimming at V came to 8 bases and at J to 3 bases, leaving 10 bases not matched to a gene.

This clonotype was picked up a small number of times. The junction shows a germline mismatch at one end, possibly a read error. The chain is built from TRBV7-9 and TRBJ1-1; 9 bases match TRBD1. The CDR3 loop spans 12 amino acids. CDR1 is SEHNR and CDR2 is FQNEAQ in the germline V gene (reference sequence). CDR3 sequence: CAGRTGDTEAFF. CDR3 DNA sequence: TGTGCCGGCAGGACAGGGGACACTGAAGCTTTCTTT.

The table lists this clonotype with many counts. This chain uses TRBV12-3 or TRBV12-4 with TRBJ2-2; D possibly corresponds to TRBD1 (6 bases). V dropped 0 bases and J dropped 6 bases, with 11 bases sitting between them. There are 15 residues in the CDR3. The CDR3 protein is CASSLADSLPGELFF. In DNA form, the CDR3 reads TGTGCCAGCAGTTTAGCGGACAGTTTGCCCGGGGAGCTGTTTTTT.

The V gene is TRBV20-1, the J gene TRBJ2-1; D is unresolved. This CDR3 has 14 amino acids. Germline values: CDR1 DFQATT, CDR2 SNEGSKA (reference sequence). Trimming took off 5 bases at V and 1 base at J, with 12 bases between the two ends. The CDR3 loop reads CSAPPAASYNEQFF. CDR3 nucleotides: TGCAGTGCTCCCCCGGCTGCTTCCTACAATGAGCAGTTCTTC.

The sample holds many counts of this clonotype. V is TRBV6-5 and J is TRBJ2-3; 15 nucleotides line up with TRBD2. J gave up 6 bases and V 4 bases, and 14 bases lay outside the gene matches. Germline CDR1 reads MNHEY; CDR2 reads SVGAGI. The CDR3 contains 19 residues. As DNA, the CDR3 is TGTGCCAGCAGTTCTTGGACTAGCGGGAGGGCAGAGGCTCCCGATACGCAGTATTTT. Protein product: CASSSWTSGRAEAPDTQYF.

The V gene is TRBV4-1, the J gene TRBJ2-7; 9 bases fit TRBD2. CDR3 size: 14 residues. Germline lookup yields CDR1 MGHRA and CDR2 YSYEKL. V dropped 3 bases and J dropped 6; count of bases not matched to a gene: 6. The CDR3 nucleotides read TGCGCCAGCAGCCATCTAGCGGGACTCGGCGAGCAGTACTTC. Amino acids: CASSHLAGLGEQYF.

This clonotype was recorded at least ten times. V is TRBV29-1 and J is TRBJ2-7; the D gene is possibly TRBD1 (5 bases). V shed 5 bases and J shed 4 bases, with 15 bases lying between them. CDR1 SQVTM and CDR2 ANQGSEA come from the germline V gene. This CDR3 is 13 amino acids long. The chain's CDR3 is CSVSGFERYEQYF. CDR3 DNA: TGCAGCGTTTCAGGGTTCGAAAGATACGAGCAGTACTTC.

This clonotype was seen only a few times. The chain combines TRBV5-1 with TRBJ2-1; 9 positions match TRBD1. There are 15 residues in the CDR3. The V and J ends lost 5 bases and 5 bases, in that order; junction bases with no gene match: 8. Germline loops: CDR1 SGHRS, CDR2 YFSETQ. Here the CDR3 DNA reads TGCGCCAGCAGACCCGGGACAGGGACTCACAATGAGCAGTTCTTC. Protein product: CASRPGTGTHNEQFF.

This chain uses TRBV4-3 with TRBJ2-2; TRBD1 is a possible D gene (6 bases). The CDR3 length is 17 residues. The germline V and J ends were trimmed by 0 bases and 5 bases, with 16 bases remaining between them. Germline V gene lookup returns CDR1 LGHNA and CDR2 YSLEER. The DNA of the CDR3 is TGCGCCAGCAGCCAAGAAATTAGCCAGGGGAGAACCGGGGAGCTGTTTTTT. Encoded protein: CASSQEISQGRTGELFF.

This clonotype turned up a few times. CDR3 nucleotides: TGCAGTGCTAGAGCTAGCGGGGGGGCGGTCGATGAGCAGTTCTTC. Translating gives CSARASGGAVDEQFF. The V call is TRBV20-1, the J call TRBJ2-1; TRBD2 agrees at 12 bases. V gave up 1 base and J gave up 8 bases; unmatched junction bases: 6. This CDR3 contains 15 residues. Germline V gives CDR1 DFQATT, CDR2 SNEGSKA (reference sequence).

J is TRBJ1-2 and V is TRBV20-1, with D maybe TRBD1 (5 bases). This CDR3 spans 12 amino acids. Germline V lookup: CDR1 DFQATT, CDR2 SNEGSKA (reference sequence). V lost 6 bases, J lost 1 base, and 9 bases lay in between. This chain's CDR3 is CSAVGGNYGYTF. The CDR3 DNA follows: TGCAGTGCGGTGGGGGGTAACTATGGCTACACCTTC.

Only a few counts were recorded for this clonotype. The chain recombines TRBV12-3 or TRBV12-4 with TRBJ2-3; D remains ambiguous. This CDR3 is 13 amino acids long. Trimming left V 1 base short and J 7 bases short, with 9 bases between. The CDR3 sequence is CASSLGGLNTQYF. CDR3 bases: TGTGCCAGCAGTTTAGGGGGTCTTAATACGCAGTATTTT.

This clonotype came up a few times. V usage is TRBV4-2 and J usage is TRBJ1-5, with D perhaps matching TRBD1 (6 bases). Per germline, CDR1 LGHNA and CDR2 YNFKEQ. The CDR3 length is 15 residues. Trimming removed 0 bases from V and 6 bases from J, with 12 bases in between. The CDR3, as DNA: TGTGCCAGCAGCCAAGACCTACAGGGTTTTCAGCCCCAGCATTTT. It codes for CASSQDLQGFQPQHF.